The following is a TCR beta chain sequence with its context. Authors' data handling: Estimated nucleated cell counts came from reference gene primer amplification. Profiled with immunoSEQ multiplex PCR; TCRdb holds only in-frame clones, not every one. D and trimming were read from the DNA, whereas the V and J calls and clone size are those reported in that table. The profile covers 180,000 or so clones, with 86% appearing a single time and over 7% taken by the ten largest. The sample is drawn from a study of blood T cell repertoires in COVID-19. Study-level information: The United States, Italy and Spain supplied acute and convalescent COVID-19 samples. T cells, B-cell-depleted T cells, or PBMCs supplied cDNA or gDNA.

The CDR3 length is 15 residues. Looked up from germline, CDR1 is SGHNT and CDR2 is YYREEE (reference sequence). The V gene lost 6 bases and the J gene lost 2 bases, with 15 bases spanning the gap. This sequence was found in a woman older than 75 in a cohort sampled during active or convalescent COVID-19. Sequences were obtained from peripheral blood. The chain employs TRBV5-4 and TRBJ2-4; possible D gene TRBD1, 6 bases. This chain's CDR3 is CASKGSGQTKNIQYF. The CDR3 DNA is TGTGCCAGCAAAGGATCCGGACAGACCAAAAACATTCAGTACTTC.